This record looks at one TCR beta chain sequence and its context. In the authors' methods: Researchers report that nucleated cell counts were estimated from reference gene primer amplification. Clones were read by immunoSEQ multiplex PCR, and TCRdb kept only the in-frame ones, dropping some. The V and J calls and clone size are taken from that table; D and trimming were inferred from the DNA. The table has 190,000 or so clones, more than 75% seen once; the top ten hold less than 3%. These data originate in a study of blood T cell repertoires in COVID-19. Study-level information: Samples of COVID-19 (acute and convalescent) were obtained from the United States, Italy and Spain. The cDNA or gDNA used as material had been derived from T cells, B-cell-depleted T cells, or PBMCs.

Trimming at V came to 4 bases and at J to 8 bases, leaving 14 bases not matched to a gene. Germline CDR1 reads SGHDN; CDR2 reads FVKESK. This CDR3 is built from 16 residues. The sequence was collected from a man in his forties with active or convalescent COVID-19. V usage is TRBV14 and J usage is TRBJ2-1; 7 nucleotides align to TRBD1. The material sequenced was peripheral blood. CDR3 sequence (DNA): TGTGCCAGCAGCCTCCTAGGGGGCCCGGGGTCGGATGAGCAGTTCTTC. Its protein product is CASSLLGGPGSDEQFF. Full variable domain (outside the CDR3, taken from reference TRBV14 and TRBJ2-1): EAGVTQFPSHSVIEKGQTVTLRCDPISGHDNLYWYRRVMGKEIKFLLHFVKESKQDESGMPNNRFLAERTGGTYSTLKVQPAELEDSGVYFCASSLLGGPGSDEQFFGPGTRLTVL.